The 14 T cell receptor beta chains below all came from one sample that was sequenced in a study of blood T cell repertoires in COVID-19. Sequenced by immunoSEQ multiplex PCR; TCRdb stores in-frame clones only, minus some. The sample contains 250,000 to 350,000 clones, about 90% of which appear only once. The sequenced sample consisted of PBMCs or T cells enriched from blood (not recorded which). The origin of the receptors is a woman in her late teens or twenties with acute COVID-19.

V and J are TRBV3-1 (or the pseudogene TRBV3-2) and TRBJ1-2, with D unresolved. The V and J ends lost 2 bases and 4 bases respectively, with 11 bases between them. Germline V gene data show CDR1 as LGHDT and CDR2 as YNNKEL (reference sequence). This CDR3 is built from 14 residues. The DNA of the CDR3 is TGTGCCAGCAGCCAACCATCCGGCGGCTATGGCTACACCTTC. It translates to CASSQPSGGYGYTF.

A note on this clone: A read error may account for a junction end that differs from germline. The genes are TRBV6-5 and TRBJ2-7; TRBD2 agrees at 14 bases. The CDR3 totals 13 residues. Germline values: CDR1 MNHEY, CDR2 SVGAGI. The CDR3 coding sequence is TGTGCTAGCAAAGGACTAGCGGGAGGCGAGCAGTACTTC. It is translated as CASKGLAGGEQYF.

The CDR3 DNA sequence: TGTGCCAGCTCACCGCGGGCCAGGAGGAATGAGCAGTTCTTC. Protein sequence: CASSPRARRNEQFF. V gene TRBV18 combines with J gene TRBJ2-1, with D perhaps TRBD2 (5 bases). Per germline, CDR1 KGHSH and CDR2 LQKENI. The V end was cut by 3 bases, the J end by 7 bases, with 13 bases between. The CDR3 contains 14 residues.

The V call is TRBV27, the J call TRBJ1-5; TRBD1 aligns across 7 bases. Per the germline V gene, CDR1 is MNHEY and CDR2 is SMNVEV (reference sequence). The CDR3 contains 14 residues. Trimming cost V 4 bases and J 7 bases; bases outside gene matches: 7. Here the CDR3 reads CASSSSQGWQPQHF. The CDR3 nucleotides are TGTGCCAGCAGTTCATCACAGGGGTGGCAGCCCCAGCATTTT.

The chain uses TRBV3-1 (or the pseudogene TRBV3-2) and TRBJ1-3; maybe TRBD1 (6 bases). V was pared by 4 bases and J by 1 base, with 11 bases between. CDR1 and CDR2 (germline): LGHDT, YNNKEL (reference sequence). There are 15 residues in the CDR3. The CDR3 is CASSLQGVSGNTIYF. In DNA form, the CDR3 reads TGTGCCAGCAGCCTACAGGGTGTATCTGGAAACACCATATATTTT.

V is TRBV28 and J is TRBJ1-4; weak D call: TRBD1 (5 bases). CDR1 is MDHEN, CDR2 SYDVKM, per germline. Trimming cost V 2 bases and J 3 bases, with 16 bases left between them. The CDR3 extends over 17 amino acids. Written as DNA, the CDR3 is TGTGCCAGCAGTTTAACGGGTCGAGGACAATCTAATGAAAAACTGTTTTTT. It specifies CASSLTGRGQSNEKLFF. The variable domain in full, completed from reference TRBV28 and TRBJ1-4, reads DVKVTQSSRYLVKRTGEKVFLECVQDMDHENMFWYRQDPGLGLRLIYFSYDVKMKEKGDIPEGYSVSREKKERFSLILESASTNQTSMYLCASSLTGRGQSNEKLFFGSGTQLSVL.

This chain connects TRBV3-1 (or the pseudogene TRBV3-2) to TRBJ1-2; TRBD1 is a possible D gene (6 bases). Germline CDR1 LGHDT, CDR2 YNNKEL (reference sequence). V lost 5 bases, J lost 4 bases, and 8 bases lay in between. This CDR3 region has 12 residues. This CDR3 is CASSLGGYGYTF. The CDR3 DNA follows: TGTGCCAGCAGCTTAGGGGGCTATGGCTACACCTTC.

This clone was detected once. CDR3 sequence (DNA): TGTGCCAGCAGTTACCCGAATTCACCCCTCCACTTT. This sequence encodes CASSYPNSPLHF. The genes are TRBV6-5 and TRBJ1-6, with unresolved D. The V gene lost 2 bases and the J gene lost 7 bases, with 3 bases spanning the gap. Germline V lookup: CDR1 MNHEY, CDR2 SVGAGI. There are 12 residues in the CDR3.

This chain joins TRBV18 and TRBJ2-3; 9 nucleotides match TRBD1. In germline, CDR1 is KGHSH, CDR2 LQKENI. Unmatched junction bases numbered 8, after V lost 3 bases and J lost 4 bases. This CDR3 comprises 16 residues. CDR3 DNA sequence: TGTGCCAGCTCACCCGTGACAGGGGGACTATCAGATACGCAGTATTTT. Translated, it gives CASSPVTGGLSDTQYF. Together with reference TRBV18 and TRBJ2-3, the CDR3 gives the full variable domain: NAGVMQNPRHLVRRRGQEARLRCSPMKGHSHVYWYRQLPEEGLKFMVYLQKENIIDESGMPKERFSAEFPKEGPSILRIQQVVRGDSAAYFCASSPVTGGLSDTQYFGPGTRLTVL.

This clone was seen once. CDR3 in amino acids: CASSIKGDSNYGYTF. CDR3 DNA sequence: TGTGCCAGTAGTATTAAGGGGGACAGCAACTATGGCTACACCTTC. V is TRBV19 and J is TRBJ1-2, with 7 bases identical to TRBD1. V trimming: 3 bases; J trimming: 2 bases; junction bases outside the gene matches: 6. The CDR3 sequence is 15 residues long. Germline values: CDR1 LNHDA, CDR2 SQIVND (reference sequence).

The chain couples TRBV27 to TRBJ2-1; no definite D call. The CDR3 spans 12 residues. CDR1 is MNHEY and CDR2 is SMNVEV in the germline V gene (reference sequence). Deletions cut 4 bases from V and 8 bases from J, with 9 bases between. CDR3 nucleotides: TGTGCCAGCAGTTCCCCTCCCGATGAGCAGTTCTTC. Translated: CASSSPPDEQFF.

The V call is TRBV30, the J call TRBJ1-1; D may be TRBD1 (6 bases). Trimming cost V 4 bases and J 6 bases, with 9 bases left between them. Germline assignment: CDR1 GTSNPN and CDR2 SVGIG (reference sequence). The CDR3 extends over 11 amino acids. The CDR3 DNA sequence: TGTGCCTGGACTGGGGGCCCTGAAGCTTTCTTT. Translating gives CAWTGGPEAFF.

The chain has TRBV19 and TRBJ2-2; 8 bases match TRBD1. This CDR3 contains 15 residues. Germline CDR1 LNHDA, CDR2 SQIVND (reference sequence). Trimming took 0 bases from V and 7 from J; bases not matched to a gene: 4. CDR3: CASSIDRGQGGELFF. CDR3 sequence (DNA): TGTGCCAGTAGTATAGACAGGGGGCAGGGCGGGGAGCTGTTTTTT.

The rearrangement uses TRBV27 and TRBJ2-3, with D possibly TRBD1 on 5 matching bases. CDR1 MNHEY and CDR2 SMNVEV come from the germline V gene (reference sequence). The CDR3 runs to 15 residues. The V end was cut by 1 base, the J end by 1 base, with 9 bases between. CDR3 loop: CASSLWGGGTDTQYF. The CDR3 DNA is TGTGCCAGCAGTTTATGGGGCGGCGGCACAGATACGCAGTATTTT.